Each of the 3 T cell receptor beta chains below was sequenced from the same sample in a study of regulatory T cells in long-lasting Graves disease. Regarding time point: newly diagnosed GD, antithyroid drugs for less than 3 months. PBMC-extracted RNA yielded the TCR library. CDR3 regions were amplified by Arm-PCR using iRepertoire HTBI primers to build TCR beta libraries. Using its own MiXCR run on the multiplex PCR reads, TCRdb lists one record per CDR3 protein. The data show roughly 500,000 distinct CDR3 sequences, with around 11% seen just once and 7.5% to 9% held by the top ten. This same sample was also part of a study on T cells in Graves' hyperthyroidism and ophthalmopathy.

The material sequenced was peripheral blood mononuclear cells (PBMCs), taken at new diagnosis, from a patient treated with antithyroid drugs. These receptors were taken from a woman aged 25-40 years with Graves disease.

This clonotype came up many times. V and J are TRBV12-3 or TRBV12-4 and TRBJ2-2, with D uncertain. CDR3 length equals 14 residues. Trimming removed 7 bases at V and 4 bases at J, with 13 bases between. This CDR3 is CASTQQFITGELFF. CDR3 bases: TGTGCCAGCACCCAACAGTTTATCACCGGGGAGCTGTTTTTT.

This clonotype showed up just a few times. V gene TRBV6-1 combines with J gene TRBJ2-6; a possible D gene is TRBD2 (5 bases). The CDR3 runs to 16 residues. The germline V and J ends were trimmed by 6 bases and 1 base, with 13 bases remaining between them. CDR1 and CDR2 from the germline V gene are MNHNS and SASEGT. DNA of the CDR3: TGTGCCAGCAGCCCGAGCGGAGCATCTGGGGCCAACGTCCTGACTTTC. Its protein is CASSPSGASGANVLTF.

This clonotype was counted between two and nine times. This could be a read error, since a much larger clone is one nucleotide away. The chain uses TRBV7-2 and TRBJ2-5; D remains ambiguous. The CDR3 loop spans 16 amino acids. V dropped 0 bases and J dropped 7 bases, with 18 bases sitting between them. CDR1 SGHTA and CDR2 FQGNSA come from the germline V gene. The CDR3: CTSSLAGWTTVVTQYF. Written as DNA, the CDR3 is TGTACCAGCAGCTTAGCGGGGTGGACCACCGTGGTGACCCAGTACTTC.